These T cell receptor beta chains were read from a single sample in a study of breast tumors, draining lymph nodes, adjacent tissues. TCRdb fed the multiplex PCR reads into MiXCR, producing one record per CDR3 protein. This repertoire shows under 70,000 distinct CDR3 sequences, less than 45% found once; its top ten account for over 7.5%. Specimen: breast tumor tissue. The receptors come from a female donor with breast cancer. Some clones in this sample may be carry-over from other donors' samples. The CDR3 runs from the conserved cysteine through the conserved F or W. D genes are given only for firm matches. The size entry is marked missing in some rows and otherwise reads once, few, many or a size class.

>TRBJ2-7|NA|NA|TRBV18
CASSPDREQYF
TGTGCCAGCTCACCCGATCGCGAGCAGTACTTC
>TRBJ1-1|NA|NA|TRBV19
CASSRRAGWGNTEAFF
TGTGCCAGTAGTAGGAGGGCCGGGTGGGGGAACACTGAAGCTTTCTTT
>TRBJ1-6|many|TRBD1|TRBV4-1
CASSQTGQVLHF
TGCGCCAGCAGCCAGACAGGGCAGGTCCTCCACTTT
>TRBJ1-2|many|TRBD1|TRBV4-1
CASSHNPAGGGYGYTF
TGCGCCAGCAGCCACAACCCAGCAGGGGGAGGGTATGGCTACACCTTC
>TRBJ2-3|NA|TRBD2|TRBV19
CASRLAGGRDTQYF
TGTGCCAGTAGACTAGCGGGAGGGCGTGATACGCAGTATTTT
>TRBJ1-2|NA|TRBD1|TRBV19
CASSMRDSSNYGYTF
TGTGCCAGTAGTATGAGGGACAGCTCTAACTATGGCTACACCTTC
>TRBJ2-6|NA|TRBD2|TRBV10-1
CASSESRLAGGCNSGANVLTF
TGCGCCAGCAGTGAGTCAAGGCTAGCGGGAGGTTGCAACTCTGGGGCCAACGTCCTGACTTTC
>TRBJ2-6|many|NA|TRBV19
CASETGFRGANVLTF
TGTGCCAGCGAAACAGGGTTTCGTGGGGCCAACGTCCTGACTTTC
>TRBJ2-7|many|NA|TRBV2
CASSVGTVGVYEQYF
TGTGCCAGCAGTGTCGGGACGGTCGGTGTCTACGAGCAGTACTTC
>TRBJ1-4|medium-sized|NA|TRBV15
CATSARRRGTTNEKLFF
TGTGCCACCAGCGCGCGGCGGAGGGGGACAACTAATGAAAAACTGTTTTTT
>TRBJ1-5|many|NA|TRBV6-1
CASSVPKRGDQPQHF
TGTGCCAGCAGTGTTCCGAAGAGGGGGGATCAGCCCCAGCATTTT
>TRBJ1-2|many|TRBD1|TRBV7-9
CASSLDTGANYGYTF
TGTGCCAGCAGCCTAGACACAGGGGCCAACTATGGCTACACCTTC
>TRBJ2-5|NA|NA|TRBV18
CASSPGPHQETQYF
TGTGCCAGCTCACCAGGGCCCCACCAAGAGACCCAGTACTTC
>TRBJ1-6|NA|NA|TRBV5-1
CASSPWTRGRSPLHF
TGCGCCAGCAGCCCATGGACTAGGGGCCGATCACCCCTCCACTTT
>TRBJ2-3|many|TRBD2|TRBV27
CASSLLRTSGTDTQYF
TGTGCCAGCAGTTTATTAAGGACTAGCGGCACAGATACGCAGTATTTT
>TRBJ2-7|many|TRBD2|TRBV10-3
CAISESAVRAGGDSYEQYF
TGTGCCATCAGTGAGTCGGCGGTTAGAGCGGGAGGGGACTCCTACGAGCAGTACTTC
>TRBJ2-7|many|TRBD2|TRBV12-3/TRBV12-4
CASRTSGYEQYF
TGTGCCAGCAGGACTAGCGGCTACGAGCAGTACTTC
>TRBJ2-7|NA|TRBD1|TRBV6-5
CASTRGQGPYEQYF
TGTGCCAGCACCCGCGGACAGGGACCCTACGAGCAGTACTTC
>TRBJ1-1|NA|NA|TRBV7-9
CASFDTNFRIHFPRRELLDTEAFF
TGTGCCAGCTTTGATACCAATTTTAGAATACATTTCCCCAGGCGAGAACTTTTGGACACTGAAGCTTTCTTT
>TRBJ2-5|many|NA|TRBV6-2/TRBV6-3
CASSHSRVAGTPYQETQYF
TGTGCCAGCAGTCACTCGAGGGTTGCGGGGACACCGTACCAAGAGACCCAGTACTTC
>TRBJ1-1|few|NA|TRBV6-2/TRBV6-3
CASVERGRVPFF
TGTGCCAGCGTAGAAAGAGGGAGGGTCCCTTTCTTT
>TRBJ1-2|NA|TRBD1|TRBV24-1
CATSDEGTGVYGYTF
TGTGCCACCAGTGATGAGGGGACAGGGGTCTATGGCTACACCTTC
>TRBJ1-3|NA|TRBD1|TRBV18
CASSPTRDRGRGNTIYF
TGTGCCAGCTCACCTACACGGGACAGGGGGCGAGGAAACACCATATATTTT
>TRBJ1-3|NA|NA|TRBV7-8
CASGGSPTNYGYTIYF
TGTGCCAGCGGGGGCAGTCCCACTAACTATGGCTACACCATATATTTT
>TRBJ2-2|once|NA|TRBV25-1
CASSELQGTEAGELFF
TGTGCCAGCAGTGAATTACAGGGTACAGAGGCCGGGGAGCTGTTTTTT
>TRBJ2-4|many|NA|TRBV19
CASRDRAGEGKNIQYF
TGTGCCAGTAGGGATCGGGCAGGGGAAGGCAAAAACATTCAGTACTTC
>TRBJ2-2|NA|TRBD2|TRBV9
CASSVSGRNTGELFF
TGTGCCAGCAGCGTTAGCGGGAGGAACACCGGGGAGCTGTTTTTT
>TRBJ1-2|many|NA|TRBV20-1
CSADAGDLLYGYTF
TGCAGTGCCGACGCCGGGGACCTCCTCTATGGCTACACCTTC
>TRBJ1-2|many|NA|TRBV9
CASSETGGGAVLGGYGYTF
TGTGCCAGCAGCGAGACCGGCGGAGGGGCCGTCTTGGGGGGCTATGGCTACACCTTC
>TRBJ1-4|NA|TRBD1|TRBV9
CASSSTTGGNEKLFF
TGTGCCAGCAGCTCGACGACAGGGGGAAATGAAAAACTGTTTTTT
>TRBJ1-6|NA|TRBD1|TRBV20-1
CSATPRSWDSLDSYNSPLHF
TGCAGTGCTACTCCGAGATCATGGGACAGCTTGGACTCCTATAATTCACCCCTCCACTTT
>TRBJ2-5|NA|NA|TRBV7-2
CASSFYNEQFFQETQYF
TGTGCCAGCAGCTTCTACAATGAGCAGTTCTTCCAAGAGACCCAGTACTTC
>TRBJ1-2|many|TRBD1|TRBV4-1
CASSQRQGAVSNYGYTF
TGCGCCAGCAGCCAAAGACAGGGGGCGGTATCTAACTATGGCTACACCTTC
>TRBJ2-1|many|NA|TRBV7-9
CASSLVNRGGGRSYNEQFF
TGTGCCAGCAGCTTAGTGAACAGGGGTGGGGGGAGGTCCTACAATGAGCAGTTCTTC
>TRBJ1-3|NA|TRBD1|TRBV6-6
CASRQGARGQYSGNTIYF
TGTGCCAGCAGACAGGGGGCTCGCGGACAGTACTCTGGAAACACCATATATTTT
>TRBJ2-7|many|NA|TRBV10-3
CAISERLRSYEQYF
TGTGCCATCAGTGAGCGACTTCGTTCTTACGAGCAGTACTTC
>TRBJ1-1|NA|NA|TRBV2
CASSAGRAEAFF
TGTGCCAGCAGTGCGGGCCGGGCTGAAGCTTTCTTT
>TRBJ2-3|NA|TRBD1|TRBV20-1
CSASGQGSTDTQYF
TGCAGTGCGAGTGGACAGGGGAGCACAGATACGCAGTATTTT
>TRBJ2-3|NA|TRBD2|TRBV20-1
CSARGREGTLDTQYF
TGCAGTGCTAGGGGACGGGAGGGTACCTTGGATACGCAGTATTTT
>TRBJ2-5|NA|NA|TRBV20-1
CSARGPGRRAWETQYF
TGCAGTGCTAGAGGACCGGGACGGAGGGCCTGGGAGACCCAGTACTTC
>TRBJ1-5|NA|NA|TRBV28
CASSSAYLTAPGGPQHF
TGTGCCAGCAGTTCGGCGTACCTTACAGCCCCTGGGGGGCCCCAGCATTTT
>TRBJ2-7|many|TRBD2|TRBV19
CASRLAGGSYEQYF
TGTGCCAGTAGATTAGCGGGGGGCTCCTACGAGCAGTACTTC
>TRBJ2-5|NA|NA|TRBV12-3/TRBV12-4
CASSLVGPPQETQYF
TGTGCCAGCAGTTTAGTGGGACCGCCTCAAGAGACCCAGTACTTC
>TRBJ2-5|NA|TRBD2|TRBV6-1
CASRHGLAAPSGHQETQYF
TGTGCCAGCAGACACGGACTAGCGGCTCCGTCAGGACACCAAGAGACCCAGTACTTC
>TRBJ2-6|many|TRBD1|TRBV6-1
CASIGQGNSGANVLTF
TGTGCCAGCATTGGACAGGGGAACTCTGGGGCCAACGTCCTGACTTTC
>TRBJ2-7|NA|TRBD2|TRBV5-1
CASRQRGGEQYF
TGCGCCAGCAGACAACGGGGGGGCGAGCAGTACTTC
>TRBJ2-1|many|NA|TRBV19
CASHPDGLNYNEQFF
TGTGCCAGTCATCCGGACGGATTAAACTACAATGAGCAGTTCTTC
>TRBJ2-1|many|NA|TRBV24-1
CATSPSAVPRDEQFF
TGTGCCACCAGTCCGTCAGCCGTACCTAGGGATGAGCAGTTCTTC
>TRBJ1-5|NA|TRBD1|TRBV5-1
CASSVTGGNQPQHF
TGCGCCAGCAGCGTCACAGGGGGCAATCAGCCCCAGCATTTT